This is a list of T cell receptor beta chains from one sample in a study of naive and memory T cell subsets. TCRdb redid the calling of the UMI-ligation and nested PCR reads with MiXCR, one entry per CDR3 protein. The table records 85,000 or so distinct CDR3 sequences, approximately 9.2% of them present only once. Sequenced sample: naive CD8+ T cells from blood. These TCRs come from a human donor in good health. Both conserved end residues are part of each CDR3. The D gene is left open where the match is weak. Some rows mark clone size as missing; the rest say once, few, many or name a class of expanded clone.

v_call,d_call,clone_size,j_call,cdr3_aa,cdr3_nt
TRBV12-3/TRBV12-4,TRBD2,few,TRBJ2-3,CATTGPAGAFVGTDTQYF,TGTGCCACCACGGGCCCGGCGGGAGCATTTGTTGGGACAGATACGCAGTATTTT
TRBV24-1,-,few,TRBJ2-7,CATSDPLAGIYEQYF,TGTGCCACCAGTGACCCCCTGGCAGGGATCTACGAGCAGTACTTC
TRBV28,-,-,TRBJ2-7,CASSLRQSSSYEQYF,TGTGCCAGCAGTTTACGACAGAGTAGCTCCTACGAGCAGTACTTC
TRBV27,-,many,TRBJ2-3,CASIEQGPLSDTQYF,TGTGCCAGCATCGAACAGGGCCCCCTATCCGATACGCAGTATTTT
TRBV20-1,TRBD1,-,TRBJ2-5,CSARVTGGLNPQETQYF,TGCAGTGCTAGAGTTACAGGGGGCCTAAACCCCCAAGAGACCCAGTACTTC
TRBV29-1,TRBD1,few,TRBJ2-1,CSVEGQGVYNEQFF,TGCAGCGTTGAGGGACAGGGAGTTTACAATGAGCAGTTCTTC
TRBV9,-,few,TRBJ1-5,CASSVDGSHQPQHF,TGTGCCAGCAGCGTAGATGGCAGCCATCAGCCCCAGCATTTT
TRBV6-5,TRBD1,many,TRBJ1-1,CASFKGTGGLEAFF,TGTGCCAGTTTTAAAGGGACAGGGGGCTTGGAAGCTTTCTTT
TRBV6-5,TRBD2,-,TRBJ2-7,CASSYALAGGITYEQYF,TGTGCCAGCAGTTATGCCTTAGCGGGAGGGATCACCTACGAGCAGTACTTC
TRBV7-9,TRBD2,few,TRBJ2-5,CASSFSAGERETQYF,TGTGCCAGCAGCTTCTCAGCGGGAGAGAGAGAGACCCAGTACTTC
TRBV9,-,many,TRBJ2-7,CASSVGGDPYEQYF,TGTGCCAGCAGCGTAGGTGGGGACCCCTACGAGCAGTACTTC
TRBV6-2/TRBV6-3,-,few,TRBJ1-5,CASRSGSNQPQHF,TGTGCCAGCAGGTCAGGGAGCAATCAGCCCCAGCATTTT
TRBV4-1,-,many,TRBJ2-1,CASSGALGARHEQFF,TGCGCCAGCAGCGGAGCCCTAGGGGCGAGACATGAGCAGTTCTTC
TRBV12-3/TRBV12-4,TRBD1,few,TRBJ2-5,CASRAGGQETQYF,TGTGCCAGCAGGGCAGGGGGCCAGGAGACCCAGTACTTC
TRBV10-1,-,few,TRBJ2-7,CASSERVLGYEQYF,TGCGCCAGCAGTGAAAGGGTACTCGGCTACGAGCAGTACTTC
TRBV20-1,-,few,TRBJ1-4,CSARVKIMFGGAIENEKLFF,TGCAGTGCTAGAGTTAAGATTATGTTTGGGGGTGCCATCGAAAATGAAAAACTGTTTTTT
TRBV29-1,TRBD2,-,TRBJ2-3,CSARLADTDTQYF,TGCAGCGCCCGACTAGCGGACACAGATACGCAGTATTTT
TRBV29-1,-,few,TRBJ2-1,CSVSGLALNHEQFF,TGCAGCGTCTCGGGCCTAGCCCTTAACCATGAGCAGTTCTTC
TRBV6-2/TRBV6-3,-,few,TRBJ2-7,CASSRAGTGAYEQYF,TGTGCCAGCAGTCGCGCCGGGACGGGAGCCTACGAGCAGTACTTC
TRBV28,-,few,TRBJ1-5,CASSLWMGGTSNQPQHF,TGTGCCAGCAGTTTATGGATGGGGGGTACTAGCAATCAGCCCCAGCATTTT
TRBV30,TRBD1,many,TRBJ1-2,CAWSDQGAWDGYTF,TGTGCCTGGAGTGACCAGGGGGCCTGGGATGGCTACACCTTC
TRBV24-1,-,many,TRBJ1-5,CATSVGGGQPQHF,TGTGCCACCAGTGTTGGAGGTGGTCAGCCCCAGCATTTT
TRBV29-1,-,many,TRBJ2-2,CSVESVSGELFF,TGCAGCGTTGAATCGGTCAGCGGGGAGCTGTTTTTT
TRBV7-9,TRBD1,-,TRBJ2-5,CASSLRDSHKETQYF,TGTGCCAGCAGCCTCCGGGACAGCCACAAAGAGACCCAGTACTTC
TRBV28,TRBD2,few,TRBJ2-1,CASSLPSGSSDNEQFF,TGTGCCAGCAGTTTACCTAGCGGGAGCTCCGACAATGAGCAGTTCTTC
TRBV20-1,-,few,TRBJ2-7,CSANRRKGIFVEQYF,TGCAGTGCCAACAGACGAAAGGGGATTTTTGTAGAGCAGTACTTC
TRBV27,-,few,TRBJ2-7,CASSSFGSSYEQYF,TGTGCCAGCAGTTCTTTCGGGTCCTCCTACGAGCAGTACTTC
TRBV5-1,-,-,TRBJ2-7,CASSSRGSQAQEQYF,TGCGCCAGCAGCTCGAGGGGGAGTCAGGCACAAGAGCAGTACTTC
TRBV15,-,few,TRBJ2-3,CATSSNRLYTDTQYF,TGTGCCACCAGCAGTAATCGATTATACACAGATACGCAGTATTTT
TRBV5-6,TRBD2,many,TRBJ2-1,CASSPTTSHEQFF,TGTGCCAGCAGCCCAACGACTAGCCATGAGCAGTTCTTC
TRBV7-2,TRBD1,many,TRBJ1-1,CASSLEGGGNEAFF,TGTGCCAGCAGCTTAGAAGGGGGCGGGAATGAAGCTTTCTTT
TRBV5-1,TRBD2,few,TRBJ2-1,CASSRLAGGSSYNEQFF,TGCGCCAGCAGCCGGTTAGCGGGAGGGAGCTCCTACAATGAGCAGTTCTTC
TRBV7-9,TRBD1,few,TRBJ2-7,CASSPVGTGGDEQYF,TGTGCCAGCAGCCCAGTCGGGACAGGGGGAGACGAGCAGTACTTC
TRBV20-1,-,many,TRBJ1-2,CSAGAPDTGRGYGYTF,TGCAGTGCTGGAGCTCCCGACACAGGGAGGGGATATGGCTACACCTTC
TRBV12-3/TRBV12-4,TRBD2,many,TRBJ2-7,CASSLGLAVSYEQYF,TGTGCCAGCAGCCTCGGACTAGCGGTCTCCTACGAGCAGTACTTC